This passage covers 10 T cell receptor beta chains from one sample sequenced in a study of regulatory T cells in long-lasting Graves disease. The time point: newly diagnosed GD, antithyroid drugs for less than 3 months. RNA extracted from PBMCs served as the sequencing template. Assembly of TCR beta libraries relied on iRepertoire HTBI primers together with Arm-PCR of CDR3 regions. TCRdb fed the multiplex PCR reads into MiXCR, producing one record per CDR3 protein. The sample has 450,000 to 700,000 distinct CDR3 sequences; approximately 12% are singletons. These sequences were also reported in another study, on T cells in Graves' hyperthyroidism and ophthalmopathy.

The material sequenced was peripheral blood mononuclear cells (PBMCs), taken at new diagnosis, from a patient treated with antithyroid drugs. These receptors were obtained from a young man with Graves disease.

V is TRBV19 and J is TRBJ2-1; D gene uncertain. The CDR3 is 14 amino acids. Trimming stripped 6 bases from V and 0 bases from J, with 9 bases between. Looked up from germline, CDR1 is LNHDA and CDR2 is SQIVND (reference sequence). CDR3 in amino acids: CASREKSSYNEQFF. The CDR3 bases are TGTGCCAGTAGGGAGAAGAGCTCCTACAATGAGCAGTTCTTC.

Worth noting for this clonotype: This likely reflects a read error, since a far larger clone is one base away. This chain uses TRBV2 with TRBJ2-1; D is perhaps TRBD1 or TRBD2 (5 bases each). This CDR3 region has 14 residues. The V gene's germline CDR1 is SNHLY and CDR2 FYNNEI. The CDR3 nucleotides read TGTGCCAGCAGTGAACCCCTCAGGGCCCCCGAGGGGAACTTC. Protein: CASSEPLRAPEGNF.

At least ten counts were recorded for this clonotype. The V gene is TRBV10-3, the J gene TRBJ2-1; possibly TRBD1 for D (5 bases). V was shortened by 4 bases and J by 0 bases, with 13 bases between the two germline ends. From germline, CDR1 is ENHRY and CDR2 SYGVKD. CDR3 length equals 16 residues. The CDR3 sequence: CAISGGATFSYNEQFF. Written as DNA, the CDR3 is TGTGCCATCAGTGGTGGGGCGACCTTCTCCTACAATGAGCAGTTCTTC.

The CDR3 DNA is TGTGCCAGCTCACCACTTGGGAGCTCTGGAAACACCATATATTTT. Amino acid sequence: CASSPLGSSGNTIYF. The chain is built from TRBV18 and TRBJ1-3; D gene uncertain. V was trimmed by 1 base and J by 0 bases, leaving 7 bases between them. The germline V gene encodes CDR1 KGHSH and CDR2 LQKENI. This CDR3 has 15 residues.

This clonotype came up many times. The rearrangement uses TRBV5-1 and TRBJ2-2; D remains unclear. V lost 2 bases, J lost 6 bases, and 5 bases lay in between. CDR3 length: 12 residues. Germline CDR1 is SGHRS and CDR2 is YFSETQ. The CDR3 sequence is CASSFGAGELFF. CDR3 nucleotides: TGCGCCAGCAGCTTTGGGGCCGGGGAGCTGTTTTTT.

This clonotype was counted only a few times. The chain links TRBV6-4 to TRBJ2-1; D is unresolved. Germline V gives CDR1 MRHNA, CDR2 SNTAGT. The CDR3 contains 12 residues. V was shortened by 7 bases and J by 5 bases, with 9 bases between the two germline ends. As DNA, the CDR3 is TGTGCCAGCACAGCTCCGAACAATGAGCAGTTCTTC. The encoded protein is CASTAPNNEQFF.

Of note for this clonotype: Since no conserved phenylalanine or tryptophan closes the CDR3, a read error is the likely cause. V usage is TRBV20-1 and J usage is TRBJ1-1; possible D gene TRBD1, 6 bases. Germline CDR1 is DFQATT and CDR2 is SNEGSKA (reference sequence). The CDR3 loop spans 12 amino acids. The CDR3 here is CSAPIRDTEAFL. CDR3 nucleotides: TGCAGTGCCCCGATAAGGGACACCGAAGCTTTCCTT.

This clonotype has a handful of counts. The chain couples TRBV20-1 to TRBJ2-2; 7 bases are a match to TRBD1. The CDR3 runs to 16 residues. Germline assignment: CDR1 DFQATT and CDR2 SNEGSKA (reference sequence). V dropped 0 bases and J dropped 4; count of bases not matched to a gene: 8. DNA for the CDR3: TGCAGTGCTAGAGATTACGGGGCAGGGGGCACCGGGGAGCTGTTTTTT. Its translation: CSARDYGAGGTGELFF.

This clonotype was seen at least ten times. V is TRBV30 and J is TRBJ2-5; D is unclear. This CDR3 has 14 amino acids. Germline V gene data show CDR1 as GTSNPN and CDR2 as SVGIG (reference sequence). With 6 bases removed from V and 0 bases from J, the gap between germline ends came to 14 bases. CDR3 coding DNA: TGTGCCTGTCACGGACGGACCAACCAAGAGACCCAGTACTTC. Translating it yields CACHGRTNQETQYF.

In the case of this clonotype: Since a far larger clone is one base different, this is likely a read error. CDR3 sequence reads: CASGATSGSSYEQYF. The CDR3 region has the DNA TGTGCCAGCGGAGCAACTAGCGGGAGCTCCTACGAGCAGTACTTC. The chain joins TRBV6-1 to TRBJ2-7; 11 nucleotides line up with TRBD2. The CDR3 is 15 amino acids. Trimming at V came to 8 bases and at J to 0 bases, leaving 6 bases not matched to a gene. The germline gives CDR1 MNHNS, CDR2 SASEGT.